A selection of T cell receptor beta chains follows, all from one sample in a study of shared clonotypes between healthy human individuals. TCRdb's table, derived via immunoSEQ multiplex PCR, lists solely in-frame clones and lacks some. Counted here are around 2,000,000 clones, about 94% occurring once; the ten biggest clones make up under 1.5%. Sequenced material: naive CD8+ T cells sorted from blood. These receptors all stem from a man aged 18 to 29 in good health. CDR3s include the opening cysteine and the closing phenylalanine or tryptophan. The order of the fields is J gene, V gene, D gene, clone size, CDR3 DNA, CDR3 protein. A D gene is named only where the DNA matches it firmly. A row's size may be missing; if present it is once, few, many or a size class.

j_call: TRBJ2-1
v_call: TRBV10-2
d_call: -
clone_size: -
cdr3_nt: TGCGCCAGCAGTGAAGGGCATGAGCAGTTCTTC
cdr3_aa: CASSEGHEQFF

j_call: TRBJ2-7
v_call: TRBV2
d_call: -
clone_size: -
cdr3_nt: TGTGCCAGCAGCGACCCTAGGACCGGCTCCTACGAGCAGTACTTC
cdr3_aa: CASSDPRTGSYEQYF

j_call: TRBJ2-5
v_call: TRBV6-5
d_call: TRBD2
clone_size: once
cdr3_nt: TGTGCCAGCAGTTACTCGGGACTAGGGGTGGAGACCCAGTACTTC
cdr3_aa: CASSYSGLGVETQYF

j_call: TRBJ2-2
v_call: TRBV9
d_call: -
clone_size: -
cdr3_nt: TGTGCCAGCAGCGTAGGAACGAACACCGGGGAGCTGTTTTTT
cdr3_aa: CASSVGTNTGELFF

j_call: TRBJ2-7
v_call: TRBV27
d_call: TRBD2
clone_size: -
cdr3_nt: TGTGCCAGCAGTTCTCGCGGGACTAGCGTCTCCTACGAGCAGTACTTC
cdr3_aa: CASSSRGTSVSYEQYF

j_call: TRBJ1-1
v_call: TRBV19
d_call: -
clone_size: -
cdr3_nt: TGTGCCAGTACGGGCAACATGAACACTGAAGCTTTCTTT
cdr3_aa: CASTGNMNTEAFF

j_call: TRBJ2-3
v_call: TRBV21-1
d_call: -
clone_size: -
cdr3_nt: TGTGCCAGCAGCAATCGGAGCGGGAGGGGACTGGATACGCAGTATTTT
cdr3_aa: CASSNRSGRGLDTQYF

j_call: TRBJ2-7
v_call: TRBV18
d_call: -
clone_size: -
cdr3_nt: TGTGCCAGCTCACCACGGTACAACTCCTACGAGCAGTACTTC
cdr3_aa: CASSPRYNSYEQYF

j_call: TRBJ2-7
v_call: TRBV2
d_call: -
clone_size: -
cdr3_nt: TGTGCCAGCAGTGACGGAGGGTTATACGAGCAGTACTTC
cdr3_aa: CASSDGGLYEQYF

j_call: TRBJ2-7
v_call: TRBV6-5
d_call: -
clone_size: -
cdr3_nt: TGTGCCAGCAGCTACTACTCCGACTCCTACGAGCAGTACTTC
cdr3_aa: CASSYYSDSYEQYF

j_call: TRBJ1-3
v_call: TRBV10-3
d_call: -
clone_size: once
cdr3_nt: TGTGCCATCAGTGCAGGGTACGGAAACACCATATATTTT
cdr3_aa: CAISAGYGNTIYF

j_call: TRBJ2-7
v_call: TRBV4-1
d_call: -
clone_size: -
cdr3_nt: TGCGCCAGCAGCCAACACGCGAGGCAGGGCTCCTACGAGCAGTACTTC
cdr3_aa: CASSQHARQGSYEQYF

j_call: TRBJ2-7
v_call: TRBV28
d_call: -
clone_size: -
cdr3_nt: TGTGCCAGCAGTTTGGGCAGAGCTTACGAGCAGTACTTC
cdr3_aa: CASSLGRAYEQYF

j_call: TRBJ2-7
v_call: TRBV27
d_call: -
clone_size: -
cdr3_nt: TGTGCCAGCAGTTCCCTAGGGGCCGGGAGAAGCTACGAGCAGTACTTC
cdr3_aa: CASSSLGAGRSYEQYF

j_call: TRBJ2-5
v_call: TRBV7-9
d_call: -
clone_size: -
cdr3_nt: TGTGCCAGCAGCCCAAGACAGGTACAAGAGACCCAGTACTTC
cdr3_aa: CASSPRQVQETQYF